Listed below are T cell receptor beta chains from one sample, sequenced in a study of blood T cells in healthy people across ages. Using its own MiXCR run on the 5' RACE reads, TCRdb lists one record per CDR3 protein. The sample holds about a million distinct CDR3 sequences; more than 30% are singletons and the top ten take approximately 14%. The sample consisted of blood. The origin of the receptors is a man younger than 35 in good health. Each CDR3 is given with its conserved first and last residue. Fields, in order: D gene, clone size, CDR3 length, J gene, V gene, CDR3 protein, CDR3 DNA. The D gene is left open where the match is weak. Clone size is shown for a subset of rows, as once, few, many or a class of expanded clone.

D gene: TRBD1
clone size: few
CDR3 length: 19
J gene: TRBJ1-5
V gene: TRBV27
CDR3 protein: CASSANKGGGGYSNQPQHF
CDR3 DNA: TGTGCCAGCAGTGCCAACAAGGGAGGGGGCGGATATAGCAATCAGCCCCAGCATTTT

D gene: .
clone size: few
CDR3 length: 14
J gene: TRBJ1-6
V gene: TRBV5-1
CDR3 protein: CASSLADVGSPPHF
CDR3 DNA: TGCGCCAGCAGCTTGGCAGATGTGGGATCGCCCCCCCACTTT

D gene: TRBD1
clone size: few
CDR3 length: 13
J gene: TRBJ1-2
V gene: TRBV20-1
CDR3 protein: CSATQGGNYGYTF
CDR3 DNA: TGCAGTGCTACACAGGGGGGGAACTATGGCTACACCTTC

D gene: .
clone size: once
CDR3 length: 13
J gene: TRBJ2-5
V gene: TRBV25-1
CDR3 protein: CASSAGTWETQYF
CDR3 DNA: TGTGCCAGCAGTGCCGGCACTTGGGAGACCCAGTACTTC

D gene: .
clone size: many
CDR3 length: 12
J gene: TRBJ1-2
V gene: TRBV25-1
CDR3 protein: CASSDRYYGYTF
CDR3 DNA: TGTGCCAGCAGTGACAGGTACTATGGCTACACCTTC

D gene: .
clone size: .
CDR3 length: 14
J gene: TRBJ2-6
V gene: TRBV5-5
CDR3 protein: CASSGTSGANVPTF
CDR3 DNA: TGTGCCAGCAGCGGGACTTCTGGGGCCAACGTCCCGACTTTC

D gene: TRBD1
clone size: .
CDR3 length: 16
J gene: TRBJ2-5
V gene: TRBV4-3
CDR3 protein: CASSRAPGTDYNEQYF
CDR3 DNA: TGCGCCAGCAGCCGCGCTCCCGGGACAGACTACAATGAGCAGTACTTC

D gene: .
clone size: .
CDR3 length: 14
J gene: TRBJ1-1
V gene: TRBV15
CDR3 protein: CATSSETKTGEAFF
CDR3 DNA: TGTGCCACCAGCAGCGAAACCAAGACAGGCGAAGCTTTCTTT

D gene: .
clone size: few
CDR3 length: 12
J gene: TRBJ1-6
V gene: TRBV20-1
CDR3 protein: CSAPSLGSPLHF
CDR3 DNA: TGCAGTGCTCCTAGTTTGGGCTCACCCCTCCACTTT

D gene: .
clone size: .
CDR3 length: 15
J gene: TRBJ2-2
V gene: TRBV12-3/TRBV12-4
CDR3 protein: CASRVKSGAIGELFF
CDR3 DNA: TGTGCCAGCAGAGTAAAGTCGGGGGCCATCGGGGAGCTGTTTTTT

D gene: .
clone size: many
CDR3 length: 12
J gene: TRBJ2-7
V gene: TRBV25-1
CDR3 protein: CASSEGLYEQYF
CDR3 DNA: TGTGCCAGCAGTGAGGGACTTTACGAGCAGTACTTC